This TCR beta chain was sequenced in a study of regulatory T cells in long-lasting Graves disease. Points from the study as a whole: Patients with persistent Graves' had lower TCR diversity than newly diagnosed patients. The study found TRBV28, TRBJ1-2 and TRBJ2-5 favored in persistent disease.

CDR3 regions were amplified by Arm-PCR using iRepertoire HTBI primers to build TCR beta libraries. TCRdb re-called the multiplex PCR reads through MiXCR, storing one row per CDR3 protein. The sample has 450,000 to 700,000 distinct CDR3 sequences, roughly 14% seen once. Time point given: newly diagnosed GD, antithyroid drugs for less than 3 months. The TCR library was made from RNA extracted from PBMCs. EDTA tubes were used for drawing 8.5 to 9.5 milliliters of peripheral blood. This clonotype was found many times. The antigen is not known. This CDR3 has 12 amino acids. Trimming shortened V by 0 bases and J by 7 bases, and 6 bases separated the two germline ends. Germline V CDR1 and CDR2: MNHEY, SVGAGI. The data also belong to a second study, concerning T cells in Graves' hyperthyroidism and ophthalmopathy. As that study records: Most expanded thyroid clonotypes above 0.001 also appeared in blood.

Material: peripheral blood mononuclear cells (PBMCs), obtained at new diagnosis, from a patient treated with antithyroid drugs. The sequence came from a man aged 25-45 years with Graves disease. This sequence joins TRBV6-5 and TRBJ1-2; D gene ambiguous. The CDR3 here is CASSYSYSGYTF. DNA for the CDR3: TGTGCCAGCAGTTACTCTTATTCTGGCTACACCTTC.